This T cell receptor (beta chain) originates from a study of blood T cell repertoires in COVID-19. Participants spanned ages about 18 to 95 years and resided in 20 to 30 US areas. Participants reported their clinical history, and cohort assignment relied on those reports. What the recovered Cohort 3 donors had was two negative PCRs, clearance, or symptom resolution. Per the study methods: Reference gene primers were amplified, and this amplification served to estimate nucleated cell counts. TCRdb's table, derived via immunoSEQ multiplex PCR, lists solely in-frame clones and lacks some. The V and J calls and the clone size are those of that table, but D and trimming were determined from the DNA. Of more than 150,000 clones in the sample, 75% to 90% are singletons; the top ten hold roughly 13%. The CDR3 consists of 18 residues. J gave up 6 bases and V 0 bases, and 11 bases lay outside the gene matches. Germline CDR1 LNHNV, CDR2 YYDKDF (reference sequence).

This clonotype was sampled from a woman aged 60-75 years who had recovered from COVID-19. This rearrangement joins TRBV15 to TRBJ2-3, with 11 bases aligning to TRBD2. The sequencing input was PBMCs or T cells enriched from blood (not recorded which). The CDR3, as DNA: TGTGCCACCAGCAGAGATAGAATAACTAGCGGGGGTATGGATACGCAGTATTTT. Translated, it gives CATSRDRITSGGMDTQYF.